Detailed here is one T cell receptor beta chain. The data were taken from a study of immune heterogeneity within non-small cell lung tumors. CDR3 of TCR beta was amplified by multiplex PCR that used 32 V and 13 J primers. TCRdb independently ran MiXCR on the multiplex PCR reads; one entry per CDR3 protein. This table holds fewer than 3,000 distinct CDR3 sequences, 45% to 65% found once. Template material comprised bulk tumor genomic DNA at 500 to 650 ng per sample. Biopsies, several per primary tumor and spaced far apart, were collected during surgery. Curative surgery was undertaken by patients, who had untreated, newly diagnosed non-small cell lung cancer. The length of the CDR3 is 14 residues. The V gene's germline CDR1 is MNHEY and CDR2 SVGEGT. Trimming took off 6 bases at V and 6 bases at J, with 18 bases between the two ends.

The rearrangement uses TRBV6-2 or TRBV6-3 and TRBJ2-7; D call uncertain. This TCR was recovered from a man aged 60 to 75 with non-small cell lung cancer. The sequenced sample consisted of lung tumor tissue. The CDR3 DNA is TGTGCCAGCAGCTCTACGAGGCATCGCACCGAGCAGTACTTC. It encodes CASSSTRHRTEQYF.